This T cell receptor (beta chain) was sequenced for a study of control samples from healthy donors and cancer patients. Germline CDR1 is SQVTM and CDR2 is ANQGSEA. Germline trimming cut 6 bases from V and 0 bases from J; bases unmatched to any gene: 7. The CDR3 spans 15 residues. Assay used: immunoSEQ multiplex PCR; TCRdb lists only in-frame clones, some missing. The table shows 110,000 or so clones, with approximately 88% occurring only once. The source of this sequence is a man aged 50-59 years in good health. Sample: blood. V usage is TRBV29-1 and J usage is TRBJ2-1; 8 nucleotides match TRBD1. CDR3 region: CSVAYDRGSYNEQFF. CDR3 sequence (DNA): TGCAGCGTCGCATACGACAGGGGCTCCTACAATGAGCAGTTCTTC.